This TCR beta chain is drawn from a study of T cell responses to AZD1222 COVID-19 vaccine. The protocol was immunoSEQ multiplex PCR, while the TCRdb copy is restricted to in-frame clones and leaves out a portion. Of about 120,000 clones in the sample, approximately 90% were seen once. Trimming cost V 11 bases and J 11 bases; bases outside gene matches: 9. This CDR3 has 11 amino acids. Germline lookup yields CDR1 ENHRY and CDR2 SYGVKD. The origin of this receptor is an adult who received the MenACWY meningococcal vaccine as a control. V and J are TRBV10-3 and TRBJ1-1; 9 positions agree with TRBD1. The sequences come from peripheral blood, collected 28 days after the second dose of the MenACWY control vaccine. CDR3 in DNA: TGTGCCTCCGGACAGGGGACGGGTGCTTTCTTT. Protein: CASGQGTGAFF.